The rows below give T cell receptor beta chains drawn from one sample of a study of identical twins. TCRdb itself ran the 5' RACE reads through MiXCR, one entry per CDR3 protein. The repertoire holds roughly 200,000 distinct CDR3 sequences, with around 8% as singletons. These data were also reused for a study on yellow fever vaccine responses in identical twins.

The material sequenced was memory (CD45RO+) T cells sorted from blood. These receptors were collected from a young woman in good health. Each CDR3 is given with its conserved first and last residue. Each record gives: V gene, CDR3 length, CDR3 protein.

V: TRBV12-5; length: 15; CDR3: CASGLGSGPNNEQYF
V: TRBV5-5; length: 14; CDR3: CASSLGWLNSPLHF
V: TRBV7-8; length: 11; CDR3: CASRYNYEQYF
V: TRBV20-1; length: 14; CDR3: CSARDSQRVNEQFF
V: TRBV25-1; length: 15; CDR3: CASRTPGATNEKLFF
V: TRBV18; length: 15; CDR3: CASSRDRGLDNEQFF
V: TRBV4-2; length: 23; CDR3: CASSPRSKSGTSGHLLGSGELFF
V: TRBV20-1; length: 13; CDR3: CSAPRQGVAEAFF
V: TRBV7-2; length: 14; CDR3: CASSRDQKRETQYF
V: TRBV5-1; length: 15; CDR3: CASSPTDRSYNEQFF
V: TRBV6-2/TRBV6-3; length: 15; CDR3: CASRPGTTHTDTQYF
V: TRBV28; length: 16; CDR3: CASSLWVAEVNYGYTF
V: TRBV15; length: 15; CDR3: CATSFEGSSYNEQFF